This T cell receptor (beta chain) was found in a study of T cells in Graves' hyperthyroidism and ophthalmopathy. Study context: The initial diagnosis was the point when peripheral blood was collected, ahead of any treatment.

This clonotype was seen at least ten times. The CDR3 is made up of 13 amino acids. The V gene's germline CDR1 is SGHAT and CDR2 FQNNGV. The junction had 7 bases not matched to a gene; V was cut back by 5 bases and J by 8 bases. From RNA transcripts, TCR beta CDR3 regions were amplified. RT-PCR in the first round (using the HTBI primer set) targeted the TCR CDR3. TCRdb re-analysed the multiplex PCR reads in MiXCR, keeping a single row per CDR3 protein. Here the sample spans 300,000 to 450,000 distinct CDR3 sequences, about 14% being singletons. The sample was blood. The chain joins TRBV11-2 to TRBJ1-1, with TRBD1 matching 8 bases. The sequence was collected from a woman aged 60-70 years with Graves' hyperthyroidism. The CDR3, as DNA: TGTGCCAGCAGCCCGAACCGGGACAGGGAAGCTTTCTTT. Translating gives CASSPNRDREAFF.